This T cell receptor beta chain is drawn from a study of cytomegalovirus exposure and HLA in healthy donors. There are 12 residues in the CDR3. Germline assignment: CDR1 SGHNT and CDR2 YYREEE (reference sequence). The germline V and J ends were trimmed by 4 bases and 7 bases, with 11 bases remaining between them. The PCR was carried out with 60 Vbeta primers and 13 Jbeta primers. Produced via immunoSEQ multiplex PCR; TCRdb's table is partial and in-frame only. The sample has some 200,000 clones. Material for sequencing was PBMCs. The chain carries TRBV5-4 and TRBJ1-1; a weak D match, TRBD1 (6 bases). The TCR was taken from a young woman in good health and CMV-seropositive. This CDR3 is CASSPDRIEAFF. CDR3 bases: TGTGCCAGCAGCCCTGACAGGATTGAAGCTTTCTTT.